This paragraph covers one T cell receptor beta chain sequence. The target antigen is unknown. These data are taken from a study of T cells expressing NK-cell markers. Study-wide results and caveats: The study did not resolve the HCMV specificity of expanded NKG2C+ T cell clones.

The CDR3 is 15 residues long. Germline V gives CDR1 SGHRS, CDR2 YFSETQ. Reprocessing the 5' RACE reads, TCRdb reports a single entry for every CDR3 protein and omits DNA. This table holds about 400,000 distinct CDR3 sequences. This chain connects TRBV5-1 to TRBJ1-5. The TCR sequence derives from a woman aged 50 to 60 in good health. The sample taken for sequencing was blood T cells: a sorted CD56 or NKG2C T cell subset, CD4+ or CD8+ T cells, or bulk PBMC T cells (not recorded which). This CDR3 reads CASSEGGGGNQPQHF.